Here is one T cell receptor (beta chain) with its context. Its antigen is currently unknown. The sample belongs to a study of cytomegalovirus exposure and HLA in healthy donors. Study overall: Some 200 million T cells yielded 100 million or so unique TCR beta sequences in earlier analysis. Regarding the study as a whole: A missense DCLRE1C variant was associated with V- and J-gene trimming of TCR beta chains in a later analysis, and an independent cohort replicated the association.

From germline, CDR1 is LNHDA and CDR2 SQIVND (reference sequence). Trimming took 0 bases from V and 8 from J; bases not matched to a gene: 4. The CDR3 contains 14 residues. 60 Vbeta and 13 Jbeta primers were used in PCR. Libraries were prepared by immunoSEQ multiplex PCR; TCRdb keeps only in-frame clonotypes and omits some of them. The data hold roughly 84,000 clones, with around 82% observed a single time. The receptor comes from a man in his fifties in good health and CMV-seronegative. V and J are TRBV19 and TRBJ2-3, with 8 bases fitting TRBD1. Sequencing used PBMCs. The chain's CDR3 is CASSIEVGQGTQYF. The CDR3, as DNA: TGTGCCAGTAGTATAGAGGTAGGACAGGGTACGCAGTATTTT. Together with reference TRBV19 and TRBJ2-3, the CDR3 gives the full variable domain: DGGITQSPKYLFRKEGQNVTLSCEQNLNHDAMYWYRQDPGQGLRLIYYSQIVNDFQKGDIAEGYSVSREKKESFPLTVTSAQKNPTAFYLCASSIEVGQGTQYFGPGTRLTVL.